Described below is a single TCR beta chain sequence and its context. What it binds is unknown. Both 60 Vbeta primers and 13 Jbeta primers went into the PCR. In the original processing: Later reanalysis found tens of millions of unique TCR beta chains, around 10 million of them shared. The repertoire was sequenced with immunoSEQ multiplex PCR; TCRdb's copy has only in-frame clones and lacks some. That table gives V, J and clone size, and the DNA gave D and trimming. Of 97,000 or so clones listed, roughly 85% are singletons. Whereas donors were nominally healthy upon sampling, unrecorded immune exposures were probable. This record comes from a study of cytomegalovirus exposure and HLA in healthy donors. Per germline, CDR1 SGHDN and CDR2 FVKESK. The CDR3 has 14 residues. The ends were cut back, 4 bases at V and 2 bases at J, with 10 bases in the middle. General study points: Reportedly, diagnosis of cytomegalovirus status by the classifier showed high specificity and sensitivity. Some TCR beta chains (roughly 160 of them) were listed as cytomegalovirus-associated.

Sequenced sample: PBMCs. This TCR derives from a man between 40 and 49 years old in good health and CMV-seronegative. This chain connects TRBV14 to TRBJ2-3, with D uncertain. The CDR3 region is CASSLLEPTDTQYF. The CDR3, as DNA: TGTGCCAGCAGCCTTCTAGAGCCCACAGATACGCAGTATTTT.